Below, 25 T cell receptor beta chains from the same sample are listed, as sequenced in a study of human T cells and chemical hapten exposure. Time point indicated: patch test 1, 2 weeks after DPC sensitization. The treatment was: therapeutic diphenylcyclopropenone sensitization with weekly scalp DPC. TCRdb re-called the RACE reads through MiXCR, storing one row per CDR3 protein. The profile shows around 99,000 distinct CDR3 sequences, 9.5% to 15% of them singletons. The sample was whole blood, taken in connection with sensitization to the hapten diphenylcyclopropenone (DPC). The source is a woman between 40 and 55 years old with alopecia areata. Some clones in this sample may be carry-over from other donors' samples.

The CDR3 DNA is TGTGCCAGCCAGGTGACCATTGGGTTTTTGCCCCTCCACTTT. Translating gives CASQVTIGFLPLHF. The gene calls are TRBV28 and TRBJ1-6; D uncertain. Germline lookup yields CDR1 MDHEN and CDR2 SYDVKM. The CDR3 extends over 14 amino acids. The V end lost 8 bases, the J end lost 13 bases, and 21 bases lay between the germline ends.

The CDR3 nucleotides are TGCAGTGCCAGACAGGCCGGCGGCAATCAGCCCCAGCATTTT. Protein sequence: CSARQAGGNQPQHF. The chain employs TRBV20-1 and TRBJ1-5, with D possibly being TRBD1 (6 bases). This CDR3 comprises 14 residues. Per germline, CDR1 DFQATT and CDR2 SNEGSKA (reference sequence). V was shortened by 6 bases and J by 2 bases, with 14 bases between the two germline ends.

The rearrangement links TRBV11-1 to TRBJ2-7, with TRBD2 identical over 11 bases. Germline assignment: CDR1 SGHAT and CDR2 FQDESV (reference sequence). CDR3 length equals 14 residues. The V segment lost 4 bases and the J segment 9 bases; nucleotides outside the gene matches: 8. DNA of the CDR3: TGTGCCAGCAGCTCCGAACTAGCGGGAGTGAGGCAGTACTTC. Translation gives CASSSELAGVRQYF.

In this sample, this clonotype turned up many times. The chain combines TRBV28 with TRBJ1-1; no clear D gene. Trimming left V 8 bases short and J 7 bases short, with 20 bases between. The CDR3 covers 14 residues. Germline V gene data show CDR1 as MDHEN and CDR2 as SYDVKM. As DNA, the CDR3 is TGTGCCAGCCGTTCTACCGGGGTTTCCTATGAAGCTTTCTTT. Its protein product is CASRSTGVSYEAFF.

The rearrangement links TRBV15 to TRBJ2-2; D is possibly TRBD2 (6 bases). Germline values: CDR1 LNHNV, CDR2 YYDKDF (reference sequence). This CDR3 region has 11 residues. V lost 9 bases, J lost 4 bases, and 6 bases lay in between. CDR3 sequence reads: CATEGTGELFF. The CDR3 DNA reads as TGTGCCACGGAGGGCACCGGGGAGCTGTTTTTT.

The chain employs TRBV28 and TRBJ2-7; 12 bases map to TRBD1. The CDR3 contains 16 residues. Trimming at V came to 1 base and at J to 5 bases, leaving 6 bases not matched to a gene. Germline V gene data show CDR1 as MDHEN and CDR2 as SYDVKM. The CDR3 bases are TGTGCCAGCAGTTTATTACAGGGACAGGGGGCGAACGAGCAGTACTTC. This gives the protein CASSLLQGQGANEQYF. The full variable domain, completed using reference TRBV28 and TRBJ2-7, is DVKVTQSSRYLVKRTGEKVFLECVQDMDHENMFWYRQDPGLGLRLIYFSYDVKMKEKGDIPEGYSVSREKKERFSLILESASTNQTSMYLCASSLLQGQGANEQYFGPGTRLTVT.

The chain carries TRBV5-1 and TRBJ2-5; 7 bases are shared with TRBD2. The CDR3 has 14 amino acids. Germline V lookup: CDR1 SGHRS, CDR2 YFSETQ. V trimming: 3 bases; J trimming: 5 bases; junction bases outside the gene matches: 7. The chain's CDR3 is CASSWEGRKETQYF. CDR3 nucleotide sequence: TGCGCCAGCAGCTGGGAGGGGAGGAAGGAGACCCAGTACTTC. Combining the CDR3 with reference TRBV5-1 and TRBJ2-5 gives the whole variable domain KAGVTQTPRYLIKTRGQQVTLSCSPISGHRSVSWYQQTPGQGLQFLFEYFSETQRNKGNFPGRFSGRQFSNSRSEMNVSTLELGDSALYLCASSWEGRKETQYFGPGTRLLVL.

This clonotype was seen ten or more times. The chain joins TRBV7-2 to TRBJ2-1, with a weak D call TRBD2 (6 bases). Germline-derived CDR1 and CDR2 are SGHTA and FQGNSA. V lost 1 base to trimming and J lost 2 bases, with 15 bases between them. The CDR3 sequence is 17 residues long. The CDR3 sequence: CASSLGGSAGPYNEQFF. CDR3 nucleotides: TGTGCCAGCAGCTTAGGAGGGAGCGCGGGACCCTACAATGAGCAGTTCTTC.

This clonotype has ten or more counts. The V gene is TRBV29-1, the J gene TRBJ2-1; 8 nucleotides align to TRBD2. This CDR3 has 14 amino acids. Germline loops: CDR1 SQVTM, CDR2 ANQGSEA. The J segment lost 9 bases and the V segment lost 2 bases, leaving 9 bases of the junction unmatched. The CDR3 DNA follows: TGCAGCGTTGAACAGAGCGGGAGATCCAGTGAGCAGTTCTTC. It translates to CSVEQSGRSSEQFF.

In this sample, this clonotype turned up many times. The chain recombines TRBV7-9 with TRBJ2-7; D unresolved. The CDR3 is 13 residues long. The V gene's germline CDR1 is SEHNR and CDR2 FQNEAQ (reference sequence). Between the trimmed V and J ends, which lost 4 bases and 3 bases, there was a span of 10 bases. The DNA of the CDR3 is TGTGCCAGCAGCTCATGGAAAGTCTACGAGCAGTACTTC. Protein: CASSSWKVYEQYF. Supplemented by reference TRBV7-9 and TRBJ2-7, the full variable domain reads DTGVSQNPRHKITKRGQNVTFRCDPISEHNRLYWYRQTLGQGPEFLTYFQNEAQLEKSRLLSDRFSAERPKGSFSTLEIQRTEQGDSAMYLCASSSWKVYEQYFGPGTRLTVT.

J is TRBJ1-2 and V is TRBV15; weak D call: TRBD1 (5 bases). The V end was cut by 0 bases, the J end by 2 bases, with 10 bases between. The CDR3 is 15 amino acids. Germline V lookup: CDR1 LNHNV, CDR2 YYDKDF (reference sequence). The CDR3 DNA is TGTGCCACCAGCAGAGAGCAGGGAGGCAACTATGGCTACACCTTC. Its translation: CATSREQGGNYGYTF.

V and J are TRBV14 and TRBJ1-1; a possible D gene is TRBD1 (5 bases). The CDR3 totals 15 residues. The V end was cut by 0 bases, the J end by 4 bases, with 12 bases between. The germline CDR1 and CDR2 sequences are SGHDN and FVKESK. The CDR3 sequence: CASSQDPLGGTEAFF. The CDR3 DNA is TGTGCCAGCAGCCAAGATCCTCTTGGGGGCACTGAAGCTTTCTTT.

The rearrangement joins TRBV20-1 to TRBJ2-7; tentatively, D is TRBD2 (5 bases). This CDR3 comprises 14 residues. Trimming pared 5 bases from V and 2 bases from J, leaving 16 bases between. CDR1 is DFQATT and CDR2 is SNEGSKA in the germline V gene (reference sequence). Here the CDR3 DNA reads TGCAGTGCTGAGATGCAGATGAGGGCCTACGAGCAGTACTTC. As protein: CSAEMQMRAYEQYF.

This clonotype was counted a few times. For the CDR3, the DNA is TGCGCCAGCAGCCAAGAATCATCGGGTCCCTACGAGCAGTACTTC. This sequence encodes CASSQESSGPYEQYF. The J gene is TRBJ2-7, the V gene TRBV4-3; D gene uncertain. Germline values: CDR1 LGHNA, CDR2 YSLEER. The V end lost 0 bases, the J end lost 2 bases, and 11 bases lay between the germline ends. The CDR3 runs 15 residues.

This clonotype was counted between two and nine times. V is TRBV5-1 and J is TRBJ2-3, with D perhaps matching TRBD2 (6 bases). V was trimmed by 6 bases and J by 6 bases, leaving 14 bases between them. This CDR3 spans 13 amino acids. The germline V gene has CDR1 SGHRS and CDR2 YFSETQ. This CDR3 is CASTSGFGDTQYF. CDR3 DNA sequence: TGCGCCAGCACAAGCGGGTTTGGGGATACGCAGTATTTT.

This clonotype was detected only a few times. This chain connects TRBV11-2 to TRBJ2-5, with 7 bases that match TRBD1. The CDR3 covers 14 residues. Trimming cost V 3 bases and J 2 bases; bases outside gene matches: 3. Looked up from germline, CDR1 is SGHAT and CDR2 is FQNNGV. The CDR3 here is CASSLPGGQETQYF. The CDR3 DNA reads as TGTGCCAGCAGCTTGCCAGGGGGACAAGAGACCCAGTACTTC.

The chain couples TRBV21-1 to TRBJ1-1; the table assigns TRBD1, which was not confirmed against the DNA. TRBV21-1 corresponds to a pseudogene. The CDR3 consists of 12 residues. The CDR3 DNA is TGTGCCAGCAGCAGTAATGCAGGGGTGGCTTTCTTT. Its protein is CASSSNAGVAFF.

The rearrangement joins TRBV6-6 to TRBJ1-4, with 9 nucleotides matching TRBD1. The ends lost 5 bases at V and 8 bases at J; junction bases unmatched: 6. This CDR3 is 14 amino acids long. Germline assignment: CDR1 MNHNY and CDR2 SVGAGI (reference sequence). The CDR3 here is CASSRTGVDEKLFF. The CDR3 coding sequence is TGTGCCAGCAGTAGGACAGGGGTTGACGAAAAACTGTTTTTT.

A few counts support this clonotype. The V gene is TRBV7-2, the J gene TRBJ2-1; 10 positions match TRBD1. V shed 5 bases, J shed 2 bases, and the junction held 3 bases outside the gene matches. Per germline, CDR1 SGHTA and CDR2 FQGNSA. There are 15 residues in the CDR3. The CDR3 DNA is TGTGCCAGCAGCATTGACAGGGGGCCCTACAATGAGCAGTTCTTC. Its translation: CASSIDRGPYNEQFF.

This clonotype appeared a few times. V and J are TRBV29-1 and TRBJ2-1, with D uncertain. CDR3 length: 14 amino acids. Germline V gene lookup returns CDR1 SQVTM and CDR2 ANQGSEA. Deletions cut 4 bases from V and 2 bases from J, with 12 bases between. The CDR3 DNA reads TGCAGCGTTGTGGCGAGAGAGACCTACAATGAGCAGTTCTTC. As protein: CSVVARETYNEQFF.

This clonotype appeared a few times. V is TRBV11-1 and J is TRBJ2-3; no clear D gene. With 5 bases removed from V and 2 bases from J, the gap between germline ends came to 14 bases. The length of the CDR3 is 15 residues. Per the germline V gene, CDR1 is SGHAT and CDR2 is FQDESV (reference sequence). CDR3 DNA: TGTGCCAGCAGCCCTAGAGACGACGCCACAGATACGCAGTATTTT. Translation gives CASSPRDDATDTQYF.

The table lists this clonotype with a few counts. The V call is TRBV2, the J call TRBJ2-7, with a tentative D call TRBD1 (6 bases). This CDR3 is built from 14 residues. In germline, CDR1 is SNHLY, CDR2 FYNNEI. V was shortened by 5 bases and J by 2 bases, with 13 bases between the two germline ends. CDR3 region: CASSFRTATYEQYF. In DNA form, the CDR3 reads TGTGCCAGCAGTTTCCGGACAGCCACCTACGAGCAGTACTTC.

This chain links TRBV5-1 with TRBJ1-5; TRBD1 agrees at 8 bases. The CDR3 length is 15 residues. Germline trimming cut 5 bases from V and 7 bases from J; bases unmatched to any gene: 11. Germline V gene sequence: CDR1 SGHRS, CDR2 YFSETQ. CDR3 in amino acids: CASSEQGASNQPQHF. DNA for the CDR3: TGCGCCAGCAGTGAGCAGGGGGCTTCCAACCAGCCCCAGCATTTT.

This clonotype was detected only a few times. The chain links TRBV20-1 to TRBJ1-5; D call uncertain. The germline gives CDR1 DFQATT, CDR2 SNEGSKA (reference sequence). This CDR3 region has 14 residues. V gave up 2 bases and J gave up 5 bases, with 13 bases separating them. The CDR3 loop reads CSARPRTGYQPQHF. Written as DNA, the CDR3 is TGCAGTGCTAGACCCCGAACGGGTTATCAGCCCCAGCATTTT.

This clonotype was detected many times. The chain uses TRBV11-2 and TRBJ2-1; 10 bases are shared with TRBD2. CDR1 is SGHAT and CDR2 is FQNNGV in the germline V gene. There are 13 residues in the CDR3. Trimming cost V 0 bases and J 15 bases; bases outside gene matches: 5. CDR3 nucleotides: TGTGCCAGCAGCTTAGATCAGGCTAGCGGGAGGTTCTTC. Residues: CASSLDQASGRFF.